The next 15 T cell receptor beta chains were all read from a single sample in a study of cytomegalovirus exposure and HLA in healthy donors. 60 Vbeta and 13 Jbeta primers were used in PCR. This table comes from immunoSEQ multiplex PCR, and its TCRdb copy is limited to in-frame clones, with some not included. Of about 180,000 clones in the sample, over 80% are singletons; the top ten hold 1.3% to 1.5%. Material: PBMCs. Receptors were obtained from a girl between 10 and 17 years old in good health and CMV-seropositive.

This chain uses TRBV30 with TRBJ1-1, with D unresolved. The V gene lost 4 bases and the J gene lost 11 bases, with 17 bases spanning the gap. This CDR3 comprises 12 residues. CDR1 is GTSNPN and CDR2 is SVGIG in the germline V gene (reference sequence). CDR3 residues: CAWIRPSDEAFF. DNA of the CDR3: TGTGCCTGGATTAGACCCAGCGACGAGGCTTTCTTT. The complete variable domain, with remaining parts taken from reference TRBV30 and TRBJ1-1, reads SQTIHQWPATLVQPVGSPLSLECTVEGTSNPNLYWYRQAAGRGLQLLFYSVGIGQISSEVPQNLSASRPQDRQFILSSKKLLLSDSGFYLCAWIRPSDEAFFGQGTRLTVV.

The chain links TRBV4-1 to TRBJ2-2; perhaps TRBD2 as D (6 bases). Trimming stripped 4 bases from V and 7 bases from J, with 13 bases between. Germline CDR1 MGHRA, CDR2 YSYEKL. CDR3 size: 14 residues. The CDR3 region has the DNA TGCGCCAGCAGCCCCTCTCTAGCGTTCGGGGAGCTGTTTTTT. It is translated as CASSPSLAFGELFF.

Remarks on this clone: The junction shows a germline mismatch at one end, possibly a read error. The rearrangement links TRBV7-7 to TRBJ2-2; 8 positions agree with TRBD2. The CDR3 contains 16 residues. Germline-derived CDR1 and CDR2 are SSHAT and FNYEAQ (reference sequence). The CDR3 DNA follows: TGTGCTAGCAGCTTAGAATCGGCGGGAGGTACCGGGGAGCTGTTTTTT. This sequence encodes CASSLESAGGTGELFF.

The chain recombines TRBV5-6 with TRBJ1-5, with 7 nucleotides matching TRBD1. Losses at the gene ends were 4 bases for V and 4 bases for J; bases not matched to a gene: 2. Germline-derived CDR1 and CDR2 are SGHDT and YYEEEE. This CDR3 spans 13 amino acids. The CDR3 is CASSVRGNQPQHF. The CDR3 DNA reads TGTGCCAGCAGCGTCAGGGGGAATCAGCCCCAGCATTTT.

This chain joins TRBV6-1 and TRBJ2-1; 7 bases match TRBD1. CDR1 is MNHNS and CDR2 is SASEGT in the germline V gene. The CDR3 is 14 residues long. The junction had 11 bases not matched to a gene; V was cut back by 9 bases and J by 6 bases. The DNA of the CDR3 is TGTGCCAGGTCCGGGACAGTCCACGGCAATGAGCAGTTCTTC. Translating gives CARSGTVHGNEQFF.

This clone was seen only a few times. The chain couples TRBV5-6 to TRBJ2-1; 15 bases agree with TRBD2. CDR3 length equals 17 residues. Germline V lookup: CDR1 SGHDT, CDR2 YYEEEE. V lost 4 bases to trimming and J lost 4 bases; unmatched junction nucleotides: 6. The CDR3 loop reads CASSPGLAGGSYNEQFF. The CDR3 DNA sequence: TGTGCCAGCAGCCCGGGACTAGCGGGAGGATCATACAATGAGCAGTTCTTC.

The chain couples TRBV2 to TRBJ1-5; 7 bases line up with TRBD1. After removal of 2 bases from V and 2 bases from J, the junction contained 0 bases not matched to a gene. The CDR3 is made up of 14 amino acids. The germline V gene encodes CDR1 SNHLY and CDR2 FYNNEI. The CDR3 sequence is CASSEQGGNQPQHF. The CDR3 DNA sequence: TGTGCCAGCAGTGAACAGGGGGGCAATCAGCCCCAGCATTTT.

This clone showed up just a few times. J is TRBJ1-1 and V is TRBV10-1; 8 bases align to TRBD1. This CDR3 has 15 amino acids. Trimming took 5 bases from V and 1 from J; bases not matched to a gene: 6. Germline lookup yields CDR1 WNHNN and CDR2 SYGVQD (reference sequence). In DNA form, the CDR3 reads TGCGCCAGCAGTAGGACCGGGACAGGGAACACTGAAGCTTTCTTT. Protein: CASSRTGTGNTEAFF.

The chain uses TRBV6-6 and TRBJ1-2; D perhaps matches TRBD1 (6 bases). V was clipped by 8 bases and J by 4 bases, with 14 bases between them. CDR1 and CDR2 (germline): MNHNY, SVGAGI (reference sequence). The CDR3 length is 13 residues. This chain's CDR3 is CASCDRQAYGYTF. CDR3 DNA sequence: TGTGCCAGCTGCGACCGACAGGCCTATGGCTACACCTTC.

This chain uses TRBV5-5 with TRBJ2-7; maybe TRBD1 (6 bases). Germline lookup yields CDR1 SGHKS and CDR2 YYEKEE (reference sequence). Trimming cost V 4 bases and J 2 bases, with 10 bases left between them. CDR3 length equals 13 residues. The CDR3 spells CASSVGQPYEQYF. The CDR3 DNA is TGTGCCAGCAGCGTAGGACAGCCCTACGAGCAGTACTTC.

The chain uses TRBV25-1 and TRBJ2-1, with TRBD1 as a possible D gene (6 bases). This CDR3 has 15 residues. Germline assignment: CDR1 MGHDK and CDR2 SYGVNS. V was pared by 4 bases and J by 6 bases, with 16 bases between. CDR3 amino acids: CASSAPGARGNEQFF. The CDR3 DNA sequence: TGTGCCAGCAGTGCCCCAGGGGCGCGTGGCAATGAGCAGTTCTTC.

V gene TRBV19 combines with J gene TRBJ2-5, with a tentative D call TRBD1 (6 bases). Trimming left V 4 bases short and J 1 base short, with 19 bases between. Looked up from germline, CDR1 is LNHDA and CDR2 is SQIVND (reference sequence). The CDR3 has 17 residues. CDR3: CASSKGGKLIFQETQYF. The DNA of the CDR3 is TGTGCCAGTAGTAAAGGGGGAAAGCTGATTTTCCAAGAGACCCAGTACTTC.

V usage is TRBV6-5 and J usage is TRBJ1-5, with TRBD1 matching over 9 bases. V shed 4 bases and J 14 bases; nucleotides not matched to a gene: 18. CDR1 and CDR2 from the germline V gene are MNHEY and SVGAGI. The CDR3 spans 16 residues. The CDR3: CASSSQGARGYRREHF. Written as DNA, the CDR3 is TGTGCCAGCAGTTCACAGGGGGCGCGAGGATACCGTCGGGAGCATTTT.

The V and J genes are TRBV19 and TRBJ2-1; D call uncertain. From germline, CDR1 is LNHDA and CDR2 SQIVND (reference sequence). V was clipped by 5 bases and J by 0 bases, with 8 bases between them. CDR3 length: 14 residues. The chain's CDR3 is CASSEVSSYNEQFF. In DNA, the CDR3 is TGTGCCAGTAGTGAGGTCAGCTCCTACAATGAGCAGTTCTTC.

The rearrangement links TRBV9 to TRBJ1-2; TRBD1 matches at 8 bases. The trim removed 4 bases at V and 7 bases at J, leaving 12 bases unmatched. The germline gives CDR1 SGDLS, CDR2 YYNGEE. The CDR3 loop spans 15 amino acids. The CDR3 region has the DNA TGTGCCAGCAGCACCCCATCAGGGGGCAGCGGTGGCTACACCTTC. Amino acid sequence: CASSTPSGGSGGYTF.